The clone carrying this T cell receptor (beta chain) was recorded many times. TCRdb's copy holds only in-frame clones and misses some; the assay was immunoSEQ multiplex PCR. The sample consists of approximately 100,000 clones, about 81% of them appearing once. The entry originates in a study of control samples from healthy donors and cancer patients. This sequence was found in a man in his 70s with lung cancer. Input material: PBMCs.

CDR3 coding DNA: TGTGCCAGCAGCGTAGAGGGGACAGGGGCCCAAAGCACTGAAGCTTTCTTT. Translation: CASSVEGTGAQSTEAFF. The chain recombines TRBV9 with TRBJ1-1; 10 positions match TRBD1. Losses at the gene ends were 0 bases for V and 4 bases for J; bases not matched to a gene: 9. Germline values: CDR1 SGDLS, CDR2 YYNGEE. This CDR3 is built from 17 residues.